This TCR beta chain was captured in a study of blood T cell repertoires in COVID-19. Study-level information: COVID-19 samples collected from the United States, Italy and Spain covered acute and convalescent phases. T cells, B-cell-depleted T cells, or PBMCs provided the cDNA or gDNA that served as material.

CDR1 SGHVS and CDR2 FQNEAQ come from the germline V gene. V lost 5 bases to trimming and J lost 1 base; unmatched junction nucleotides: 9. There are 18 residues in the CDR3. Original analysis: The authors estimated nucleated cell counts from reference gene primer amplification. Produced via immunoSEQ multiplex PCR; TCRdb's table is partial and in-frame only. V and J calls and clone size come straight from that table; D and trimming were deduced from the DNA. The sample has some 160,000 clones; roughly 80% are singletons. The TCR was taken from an elderly woman with acute or convalescent COVID-19. The chain links TRBV7-8 to TRBJ2-5; 14 bases map to TRBD2. The specimen was peripheral blood. CDR3 sequence: CASSQGGGLAGVQETQYF. The CDR3 DNA follows: TGTGCCAGCAGCCAAGGGGGGGGACTAGCGGGAGTCCAAGAGACCCAGTACTTC.